This T cell receptor (beta chain) was sequenced for a study of identical twins listed by TCRdb under 2016. At the level of the whole study: To test whether fetal clonotypes persist, the study used deep sequencing on TCR alpha and beta repertoires from monozygotic twins, unrelated adults of various ages, and cord blood. Replicate twin experiments were performed at different times using different library preparation protocols to rule out contamination.

All donors were healthy Caucasians. Miltenyi CD45RO+ enrichment and human naive T-cell isolation kits were used to isolate memory (CD45RO+) and naive T cells from PBMC. Library preparation used 5' RACE. Sequencing used an Illumina HiSeq 2000. A universal primer binding site was introduced by template switching, and a unique molecular identifier was present in the final cDNA, enabling accurate counting of TCR cDNA molecules. First-strand cDNA for TCR alpha and beta chains was synthesized from specific primers in the conserved constant-segment region. Each cDNA library was double barcoded, with a SMART-Mk sample barcode plus Illumina barcodes, to control for contamination. TruSeq adapter sequences and Illumina sample barcodes were added in two successive PCR steps. The TCR alpha and beta cDNA libraries were sequenced on the Illumina HiSeq platform using custom primers. Regarding the original processing steps: MiGEC processed the raw reads to extract unique molecular identifiers, while MiXCR was used to determine the CDR3 positions. For each individual, recombination models were inferred using an EM algorithm with the repgenHMM and IGoR tools. The analysis of shared clonotypes was done with the tcR package in R, with sharing normalized by the product of cloneset sizes. To study raw recombination without the effects of thymic and clonal selection, out-of-frame nonproductive sequences were analyzed. The public reads were run again by TCRdb, first through fastp at Q25 and then through MiXCR, and only productive beta chains were kept. CDR3 protein sequences are deduplicated, and each keeps its most common genes and DNA. TCRdb assigned the V and J calls; the authors' analysis was not used. The sample contains fewer than 250,000 distinct CDR3 sequences, approximately 9% of them found a single time. The ten top clones hold 5.1% of the sample.

Details on this clonotype: This receptor's antigen is unknown. No much larger clone exists at a distance of one base, and base qualities are not known.

Beyond this particular receptor, the publication reports: Because the same donors could not be followed over many years, conclusions were based on cross-sectional statistical analysis. Compared with coincidental sharing between unrelated individuals, an excess of low generation-probability sequences was observed among out-of-frame TCR alpha sequences shared between twins. Zero-insertion analyses could be partly confounded by invariant T cells such as MAIT and iNKT, although diverse VJ usage argued against such confounding for most clonotypes. Recombination models systematically underestimated out-of-frame TCR alpha sharing in monozygotic twins but agreed with sharing between unrelated individuals. Abundant cord blood beta clonotypes had fewer insertions, young adult naive repertoires showed a similar but weaker trend, and memory repertoires showed no such trend. Excess twin sharing in beta out-of-frame sequences was weaker because fewer shared sequences lowered the signal-to-noise ratio.

CDR1 DFQATT and CDR2 SNEGSKA were looked up in the germline V gene (reference sequence). At the junction V is shortened by 4 bases and J by 2 bases; bases outside the gene matches: 10. The CDR3 numbers 15 residues from cysteine through phenylalanine. This entry keeps only the CDR3 DNA: 45 bases, framed from base 1. This TCR derives from a young woman in good health. Input material: memory (CD45RO+) T cells sorted from blood. The sample's cell subset or site label, decoded: CD45RO+ enriched T cells. Here the chain combines TRBV20-1 and TRBJ2-5; 7 bases in the middle match TRBD2. DNA sequence: TGCAGTGCTACAAAAGCGGGGCGGTCACAAGAGACCCAGTACTTC. It specifies CSATKAGRSQETQYF.